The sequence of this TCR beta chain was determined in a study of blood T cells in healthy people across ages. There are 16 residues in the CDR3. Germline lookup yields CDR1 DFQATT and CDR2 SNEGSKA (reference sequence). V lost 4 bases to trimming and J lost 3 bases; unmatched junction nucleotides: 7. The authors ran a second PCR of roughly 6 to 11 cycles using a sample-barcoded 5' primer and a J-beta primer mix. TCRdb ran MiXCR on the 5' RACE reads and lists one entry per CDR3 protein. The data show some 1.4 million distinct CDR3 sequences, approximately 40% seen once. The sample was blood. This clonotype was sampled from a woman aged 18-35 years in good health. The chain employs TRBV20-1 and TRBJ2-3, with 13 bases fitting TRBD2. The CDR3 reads CSAMGLAGMVTDTQYF. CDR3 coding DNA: TGCAGTGCTATGGGACTAGCGGGAATGGTTACAGATACGCAGTATTTT.